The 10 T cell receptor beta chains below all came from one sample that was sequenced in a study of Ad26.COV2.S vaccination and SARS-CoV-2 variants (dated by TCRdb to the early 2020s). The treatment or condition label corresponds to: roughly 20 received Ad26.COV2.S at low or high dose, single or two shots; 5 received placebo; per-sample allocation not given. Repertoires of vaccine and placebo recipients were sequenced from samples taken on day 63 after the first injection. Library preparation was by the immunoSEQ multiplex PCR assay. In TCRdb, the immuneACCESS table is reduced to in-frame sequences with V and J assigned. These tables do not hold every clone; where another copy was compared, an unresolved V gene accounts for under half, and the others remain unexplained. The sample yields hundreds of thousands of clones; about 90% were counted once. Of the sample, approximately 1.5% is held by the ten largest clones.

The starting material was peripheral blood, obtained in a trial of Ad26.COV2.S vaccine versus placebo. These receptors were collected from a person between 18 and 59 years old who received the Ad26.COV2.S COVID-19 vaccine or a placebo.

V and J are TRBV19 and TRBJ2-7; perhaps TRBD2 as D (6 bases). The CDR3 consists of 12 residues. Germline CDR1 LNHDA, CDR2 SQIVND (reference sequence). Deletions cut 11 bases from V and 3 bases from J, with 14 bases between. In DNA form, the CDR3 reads TGTGCCGTCCGGGACTCCTACTACGAGCAGTACTTC. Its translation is CAVRDSYYEQYF.

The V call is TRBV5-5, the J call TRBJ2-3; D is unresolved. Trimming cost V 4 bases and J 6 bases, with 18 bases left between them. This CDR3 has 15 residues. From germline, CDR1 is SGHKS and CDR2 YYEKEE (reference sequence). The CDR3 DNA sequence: TGTGCCAGCAGCGTGGACCCATTGTCCACGGATACGCAGTATTTT. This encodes CASSVDPLSTDTQYF.

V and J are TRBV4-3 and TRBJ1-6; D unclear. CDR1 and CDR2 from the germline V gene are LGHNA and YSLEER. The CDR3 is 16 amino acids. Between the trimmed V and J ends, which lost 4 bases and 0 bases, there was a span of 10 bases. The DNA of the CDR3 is TGCGCCAGCAGCCTGGGAGAAGGCTCCTATAATTCACCCCTCCACTTT. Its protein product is CASSLGEGSYNSPLHF.

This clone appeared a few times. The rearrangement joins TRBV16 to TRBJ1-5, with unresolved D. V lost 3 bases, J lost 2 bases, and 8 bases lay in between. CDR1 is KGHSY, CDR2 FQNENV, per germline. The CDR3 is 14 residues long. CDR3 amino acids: CASSHDRRNQPQHF. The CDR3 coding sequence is TGTGCCAGCAGCCACGATAGGCGCAATCAGCCCCAGCATTTT.

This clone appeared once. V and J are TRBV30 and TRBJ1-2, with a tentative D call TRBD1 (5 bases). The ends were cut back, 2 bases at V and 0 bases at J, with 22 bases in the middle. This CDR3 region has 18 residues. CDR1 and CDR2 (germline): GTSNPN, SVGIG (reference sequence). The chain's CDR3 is CAWSRPQVRLGANYGYTF. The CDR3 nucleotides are TGTGCCTGGAGTAGACCTCAGGTTCGTCTAGGGGCTAACTATGGCTACACCTTC.

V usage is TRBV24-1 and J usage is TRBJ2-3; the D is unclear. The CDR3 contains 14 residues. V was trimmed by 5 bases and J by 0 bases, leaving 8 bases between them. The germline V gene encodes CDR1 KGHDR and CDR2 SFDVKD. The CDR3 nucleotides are TGTGCCACCAGTGGGTATGCTAGCACAGATACGCAGTATTTT. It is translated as CATSGYASTDTQYF.

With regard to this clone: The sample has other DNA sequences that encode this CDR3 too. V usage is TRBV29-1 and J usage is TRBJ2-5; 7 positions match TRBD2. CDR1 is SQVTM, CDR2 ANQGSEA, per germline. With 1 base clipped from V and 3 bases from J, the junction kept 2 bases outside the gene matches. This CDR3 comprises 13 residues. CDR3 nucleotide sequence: TGCAGCGTTGAAGGGGGGGGTGAAGAGACCCAGTACTTC. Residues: CSVEGGGEETQYF.

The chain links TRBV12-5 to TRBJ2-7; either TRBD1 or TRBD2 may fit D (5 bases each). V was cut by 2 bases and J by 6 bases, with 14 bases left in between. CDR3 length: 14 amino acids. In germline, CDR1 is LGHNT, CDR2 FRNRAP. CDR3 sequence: CASGLSPGAREQYF. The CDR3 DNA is TGTGCTAGTGGTTTGTCCCCCGGGGCCCGCGAGCAGTACTTC.

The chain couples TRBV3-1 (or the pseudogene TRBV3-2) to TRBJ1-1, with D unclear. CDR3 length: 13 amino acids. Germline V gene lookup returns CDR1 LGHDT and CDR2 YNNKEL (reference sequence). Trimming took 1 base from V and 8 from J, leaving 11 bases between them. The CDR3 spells CASSQVGVPEAFF. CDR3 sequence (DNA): TGTGCCAGCAGCCAAGTGGGAGTTCCAGAAGCTTTCTTT.

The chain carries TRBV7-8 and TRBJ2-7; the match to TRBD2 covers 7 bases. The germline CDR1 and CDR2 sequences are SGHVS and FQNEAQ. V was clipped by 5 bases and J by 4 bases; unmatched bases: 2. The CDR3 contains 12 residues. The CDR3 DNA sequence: TGTGCCAGCAGCGTTAGCGGGTACGAGCAGTACTTC. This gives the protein CASSVSGYEQYF. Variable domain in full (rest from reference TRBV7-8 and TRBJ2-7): GAGVSQSPRYKVAKRGQDVALRCDPISGHVSLFWYQQALGQGPEFLTYFQNEAQLDKSGLPSDRFFAERPEGSVSTLKIQRTQQEDSAVYLCASSVSGYEQYFGPGTRLTVT.